Shown below are 26 T cell receptor beta chains from a single sample sequenced in a study of cytotoxic CD8 clonotypes in ibrutinib-treated CLL (dated by TCRdb to the early 2020s). The protocol used for the library was the immunoSEQ multiplex PCR assay. As stored in TCRdb, this immuneACCESS dataset retains in-frame rearrangements with V and J assigned. A fraction of the clones does not appear; measured against another copy, unresolved V genes explain less than half of the discrepancy, and the remainder lacks a known reason. Across this sample there are fewer than 400,000 clones, with roughly 70% seen only once. The ten largest clones capture roughly 6.3% of the sample. This material consisted of PBMCs, taken after 36 months of ibrutinib treatment. The source of these receptors is a human donor with chronic lymphocytic leukemia.

This clone was seen once. V usage is TRBV6-6 and J usage is TRBJ2-5; 12 nucleotides agree with TRBD2. With 6 bases clipped from V and 5 bases from J, the junction kept 4 bases outside the gene matches. Germline CDR1 is MNHNY and CDR2 is SVGAGI (reference sequence). The length of the CDR3 is 14 residues. The CDR3 is CASRTSGRRETQYF. CDR3 in DNA: TGTGCCAGCAGGACTAGCGGGAGAAGGGAGACCCAGTACTTC.

The chain combines TRBV27 with TRBJ2-7; 10 nucleotides line up with TRBD2. Germline V lookup: CDR1 MNHEY, CDR2 SMNVEV (reference sequence). V shed 7 bases, J shed 2 bases, and the junction held 11 bases outside the gene matches. The length of the CDR3 is 16 residues. CDR3 bases: TGTGCCAGCATCTCCACTCCTCTAGCGGGAGCCTACGAGCAGTACTTC. Its protein is CASISTPLAGAYEQYF.

This rearrangement joins TRBV18 to TRBJ1-3; D is undetermined. The CDR3 covers 19 residues. The germline V gene has CDR1 KGHSH and CDR2 LQKENI. Trimming stripped 6 bases from V and 0 bases from J, with 24 bases between. CDR3 residues: CASSPKGGPATRSGNTIYF. The CDR3 DNA reads as TGTGCCAGCTCCCCCAAGGGAGGGCCAGCGACCCGCTCTGGAAACACCATATATTTT.

This clone was seen more than once but under ten times. CDR3 in amino acids: CASSLVLGTYEQYF. For the CDR3, the DNA is TGTGCCAGCAGCTTGGTGCTGGGGACCTACGAGCAGTACTTC. The gene calls are TRBV5-6 and TRBJ2-7; D gene ambiguous. CDR1 is SGHDT and CDR2 is YYEEEE in the germline V gene. The V gene lost 0 bases and the J gene lost 2 bases, with 9 bases spanning the gap. CDR3 length: 14 residues.

The V call is TRBV11-2, the J call TRBJ2-7, with D possibly called TRBD1 or TRBD2 (7 bases each). Germline values: CDR1 SGHAT, CDR2 FQNNGV. CDR3 length: 14 amino acids. Trimming pared 8 bases from V and 2 bases from J, leaving 16 bases between. As DNA, the CDR3 is TGTGCCAGCGGCAGACAGGGAGGGACCTACGAGCAGTACTTC. Translation gives CASGRQGGTYEQYF.

V usage is TRBV20-1 and J usage is TRBJ2-3; TRBD2 might be the D (5 bases). Trimming shortened V by 7 bases and J by 7 bases, and 9 bases separated the two germline ends. There are 10 residues in the CDR3. Germline loops: CDR1 DFQATT, CDR2 SNEGSKA (reference sequence). CDR3 region: CSVSGNTQYF. In nucleotides, the CDR3 is TGCAGTGTTTCGGGAAATACGCAGTATTTT.

The J gene is TRBJ1-2, the V gene TRBV28; 10 bases line up with TRBD1. J lost 1 base, V lost 7 bases, and 12 bases had no gene match. Looked up from germline, CDR1 is MDHEN and CDR2 is SYDVKM. The CDR3 length is 17 residues. CDR3 nucleotides: TGTGCCAGCACCCAGGCCGGGACAGGGGTCCTTAACTATGGCTACACCTTC. Its translation is CASTQAGTGVLNYGYTF.

The chain carries TRBV6-5 and TRBJ2-7; tentatively, D is TRBD1 or TRBD2 (6 bases each). The germline gives CDR1 MNHEY, CDR2 SVGAGI. V was shortened by 6 bases and J by 1 base, with 13 bases between the two germline ends. There are 14 residues in the CDR3. The CDR3 loop is CASSLRGLSYEQYF. CDR3 coding DNA: TGTGCCAGCAGCCTCCGGGGGCTATCCTACGAGCAGTACTTC.

The J gene is TRBJ2-2, the V gene TRBV29-1; 13 bases match TRBD2. Looked up from germline, CDR1 is SQVTM and CDR2 is ANQGSEA. The CDR3 consists of 14 residues. V lost 7 bases and J lost 5; bases outside the gene matches: 4. CDR3 protein: CSGRTSGGTGELFF. The CDR3 bases are TGCAGCGGAAGGACTAGCGGGGGTACCGGGGAGCTGTTTTTT.

The rearrangement links TRBV4-1 to TRBJ2-1, with D possibly TRBD2 on 5 matching bases. Germline loops: CDR1 MGHRA, CDR2 YSYEKL. CDR3 length: 11 amino acids. The ends were cut back, 4 bases at V and 9 bases at J, with 7 bases in the middle. The CDR3 nucleotides are TGCGCCAGCAGCCGAGAGGGTGAGCAGTTCTTC. Amino acid sequence: CASSREGEQFF.

The rearrangement links TRBV9 to TRBJ1-1, with D maybe TRBD1 (5 bases). Per germline, CDR1 SGDLS and CDR2 YYNGEE. This CDR3 is 13 amino acids long. The V end was cut by 0 bases, the J end by 8 bases, with 11 bases between. The CDR3 DNA follows: TGTGCCAGCAGCGTAGAAGGGGTGTGGGAAGCTTTCTTT. It encodes CASSVEGVWEAFF. Based on the CDR3 plus reference TRBV9 and TRBJ1-1, the full variable domain is DSGVTQTPKHLITATGQRVTLRCSPRSGDLSVYWYQQSLDQGLQFLIQYYNGEERAKGNILERFSAQQFPDLHSELNLSSLELGDSALYFCASSVEGVWEAFFGQGTRLTVV.

V usage is TRBV6-1 and J usage is TRBJ1-2; the D is unclear. Trimming pared 0 bases from V and 5 bases from J, leaving 7 bases between. This CDR3 has 13 residues. Germline V gives CDR1 MNHNS, CDR2 SASEGT. CDR3 bases: TGTGCCAGCAGTGAAGCCGGCCGGTATGGCTACACCTTC. It codes for CASSEAGRYGYTF.

The chain carries TRBV15 and TRBJ2-5; TRBD1 might be the D (6 bases). The CDR3 is 15 amino acids. V was shortened by 0 bases and J by 5 bases, with 13 bases between the two germline ends. The germline V gene encodes CDR1 LNHNV and CDR2 YYDKDF (reference sequence). The CDR3: CATSREGPGVETQYF. The DNA of the CDR3 is TGTGCCACCAGCAGAGAAGGTCCAGGGGTTGAGACCCAGTACTTC.

The V and J genes are TRBV12-5 and TRBJ2-7; 8 positions agree with TRBD1. From germline, CDR1 is LGHNT and CDR2 FRNRAP. The CDR3 sequence is 15 residues long. V shed 1 base and J 5 bases; nucleotides not matched to a gene: 7. The CDR3 loop is CASGLGAGGIHEQYF. The CDR3, as DNA: TGTGCTAGTGGTTTGGGGGCAGGGGGCATCCACGAGCAGTACTTC.

This clone was counted a few times. The chain couples TRBV5-5 to TRBJ1-1, with unresolved D. Trimming took off 1 base at V and 7 bases at J, with 8 bases between the two ends. This CDR3 has 12 amino acids. CDR1 SGHKS and CDR2 YYEKEE come from the germline V gene (reference sequence). For the CDR3, the DNA is TGTGCCAGCAGCTTGCTCCCAGGTGAAGCTTTCTTT. Translated: CASSLLPGEAFF.

This chain uses TRBV4-3 with TRBJ2-7; D not certain. V was trimmed by 0 bases and J by 6 bases, leaving 12 bases between them. Per germline, CDR1 LGHNA and CDR2 YSLEER. The CDR3 spans 14 residues. CDR3 loop: CASSQDSSSREQYF. CDR3 coding DNA: TGCGCCAGCAGCCAAGATAGCAGCTCGCGCGAGCAGTACTTC.

The V gene is TRBV9, the J gene TRBJ2-5, with unresolved D. Germline-derived CDR1 and CDR2 are SGDLS and YYNGEE. This CDR3 spans 13 amino acids. With 0 bases removed from V and 4 bases from J, the gap between germline ends came to 7 bases. The CDR3 bases are TGTGCCAGCAGCGTAGGGGGTCCAGAGACCCAGTACTTC. It yields the protein CASSVGGPETQYF.

This chain joins TRBV5-5 and TRBJ2-7, with D perhaps matching TRBD1 (6 bases). The CDR3 has 16 amino acids. Trimming removed 4 bases from V and 2 bases from J, with 19 bases in between. Germline V gene data show CDR1 as SGHKS and CDR2 as YYEKEE (reference sequence). DNA for the CDR3: TGTGCCAGCAGCGGGGGTTGGGGGCCAGAAGCCTACGAGCAGTACTTC. The encoded protein is CASSGGWGPEAYEQYF.

The chain employs TRBV6-5 and TRBJ2-7, with D maybe TRBD1 (5 bases). The CDR3 consists of 13 residues. V dropped 6 bases and J dropped 4 bases, with 13 bases sitting between them. Germline V gene sequence: CDR1 MNHEY, CDR2 SVGAGI. CDR3 in amino acids: CASSRPRAYEQYF. The CDR3 DNA reads as TGTGCCAGCAGCCGCCCCAGGGCTTACGAGCAGTACTTC.

J is TRBJ2-7 and V is TRBV27, with TRBD1 identical over 7 bases. Germline V gives CDR1 MNHEY, CDR2 SMNVEV (reference sequence). J gave up 2 bases and V 5 bases, and 9 bases lay outside the gene matches. The CDR3 covers 15 residues. For the CDR3, the DNA is TGTGCCAGCAGTCTACGGACAGGTGTCGCCTACGAGCAGTACTTC. Translating gives CASSLRTGVAYEQYF.

This rearrangement joins TRBV15 to TRBJ1-2; TRBD1 agrees at 9 bases. Trimming cost V 1 base and J 4 bases; bases outside gene matches: 7. CDR1 is LNHNV, CDR2 YYDKDF, per germline (reference sequence). There are 16 residues in the CDR3. The CDR3 nucleotides are TGTGCCACCAGCAGAGCTTCCGGGACAGGGATCTATGGCTACACCTTC. This codes for CATSRASGTGIYGYTF.

The V gene is TRBV28, the J gene TRBJ2-5; TRBD1 matches 7 bases. This CDR3 has 16 amino acids. Germline trimming cut 2 bases from V and 2 bases from J; bases unmatched to any gene: 8. Germline CDR1 MDHEN, CDR2 SYDVKM. CDR3 nucleotide sequence: TGTGCCAGCAGTTTAAGGCACGGGGACAGTCAAGAGACCCAGTACTTC. It translates to CASSLRHGDSQETQYF.

The chain is built from TRBV5-4 and TRBJ2-2, with D uncertain. From germline, CDR1 is SGHNT and CDR2 YYREEE (reference sequence). Between the trimmed V and J ends, which lost 2 bases and 9 bases, there was a span of 11 bases. This CDR3 is built from 13 residues. CDR3 amino acids: CASSFNTRRELFF. CDR3 DNA sequence: TGTGCCAGCAGCTTTAATACGCGTCGGGAGCTGTTTTTT. Variable domain in full (rest from reference TRBV5-4 and TRBJ2-2): ETGVTQSPTHLIKTRGQQVTLRCSSQSGHNTVSWYQQALGQGPQFIFQYYREEENGRGNFPPRFSGLQFPNYSSELNVNALELDDSALYLCASSFNTRRELFFGEGSRLTVL.

The chain is built from TRBV28 and TRBJ2-7; D ambiguous. The ends were cut back, 6 bases at V and 2 bases at J, with 8 bases in the middle. CDR3 length: 12 amino acids. Germline lookup yields CDR1 MDHEN and CDR2 SYDVKM. The CDR3 region is CASRGTPYEQYF. Here the CDR3 DNA reads TGTGCCAGCAGGGGAACCCCCTACGAGCAGTACTTC.

The rearrangement links TRBV9 to TRBJ1-2; 8 bases are a match to TRBD1. The trim removed 3 bases at V and 6 bases at J, leaving 4 bases unmatched. CDR1 and CDR2 (germline): SGDLS, YYNGEE. This CDR3 is built from 13 residues. The CDR3 nucleotides are TGTGCCAGCAGCGGACACAGGGGGAATGGCTACACCTTC. It translates to CASSGHRGNGYTF.

The rearrangement joins TRBV29-1 to TRBJ2-5; the D gene is possibly TRBD2 (5 bases). V gave up 5 bases and J gave up 7 bases, with 20 bases separating them. From germline, CDR1 is SQVTM and CDR2 ANQGSEA. CDR3 length: 14 residues. The CDR3: CSVYPWGERGTQYF. In nucleotides, the CDR3 is TGCAGCGTTTATCCTTGGGGAGAAAGAGGGACCCAGTACTTC.